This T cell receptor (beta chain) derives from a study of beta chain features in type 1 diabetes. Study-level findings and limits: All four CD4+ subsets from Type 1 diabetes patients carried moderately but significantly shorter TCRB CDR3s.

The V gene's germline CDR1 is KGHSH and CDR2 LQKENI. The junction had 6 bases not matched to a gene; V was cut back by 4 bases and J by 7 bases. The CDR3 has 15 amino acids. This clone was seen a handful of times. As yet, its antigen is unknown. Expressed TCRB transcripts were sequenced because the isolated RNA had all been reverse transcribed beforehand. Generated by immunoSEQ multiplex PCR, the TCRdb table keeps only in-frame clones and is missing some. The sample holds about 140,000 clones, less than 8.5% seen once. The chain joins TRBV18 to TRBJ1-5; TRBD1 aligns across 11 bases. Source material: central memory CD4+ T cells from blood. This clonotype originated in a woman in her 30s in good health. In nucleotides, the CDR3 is TGTGCCAGCTCACTGGACAGGGGGCGAGAACAGCCCCAGCATTTT. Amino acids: CASSLDRGREQPQHF.